What follows are 28 T cell receptor beta chains derived from one specimen sequenced in a study of shared clonotypes between healthy human individuals. Sequencing was performed with immunoSEQ multiplex PCR; in TCRdb, only in-frame clones are kept and a portion is missing. This sample has about 2.4 million clones, with roughly 92% found just once. The sequenced sample consisted of naive CD4+ T cells sorted from blood. This sample's subset: CD45RA+ positively selected. These receptors all come from a man between 18 and 35 years old in good health.

This clone was detected only a few times. V gene TRBV7-2 combines with J gene TRBJ1-1, with D tentatively TRBD1 (6 bases). Trimming removed 5 bases at V and 8 bases at J, with 15 bases between. CDR1 and CDR2 from the germline V gene are SGHTA and FQGNSA. CDR3 length: 13 residues. The DNA for the CDR3 is TGTGCCAGCAGCCCCTGGACAGTGCAGGAAGCTTTCTTT. The encoded protein is CASSPWTVQEAFF.

The chain has TRBV10-3 and TRBJ2-5, with D tentatively TRBD2 (7 bases). Germline V gene sequence: CDR1 ENHRY, CDR2 SYGVKD. Trimming took off 3 bases at V and 4 bases at J, with 15 bases between the two ends. The CDR3 has 15 residues. CDR3 in DNA: TGTGCCATCAGTGACGGGGGGCGGGAGAGAGAGACCCAGTACTTC. Its protein is CAISDGGRERETQYF.

As for this clone: Other DNA sequences from this sample encode an identical CDR3 as well. The rearrangement joins TRBV29-1 to TRBJ1-1, with 7 bases lining up with TRBD1. CDR1 is SQVTM, CDR2 ANQGSEA, per germline. The J segment lost 0 bases and the V segment lost 3 bases, leaving 1 base of the junction unmatched. This CDR3 comprises 13 residues. This chain's CDR3 is CSVEDRLNTEAFF. For the CDR3, the DNA is TGCAGCGTTGAGGACAGGCTGAACACTGAAGCTTTCTTT.

The V call is TRBV11-2, the J call TRBJ2-7, with D maybe TRBD2 (6 bases). Per the germline V gene, CDR1 is SGHAT and CDR2 is FQNNGV. Trimming shortened V by 2 bases and J by 6 bases, and 17 bases separated the two germline ends. The CDR3 totals 15 residues. For the CDR3, the DNA is TGTGCCAGCAGCTTAACTCTCAGACTAGTTGGCGAGCAGTACTTC. Protein sequence: CASSLTLRLVGEQYF.

This chain connects TRBV11-3 to TRBJ1-5; D might be TRBD1 (5 bases). The V end was cut by 5 bases, the J end by 4 bases, with 18 bases between. The CDR3 has 16 amino acids. Germline values: CDR1 SGHNT, CDR2 YENEEA. The CDR3 coding sequence is TGTGCCAGCAGCCCATATGTACGGGACCCAAATCAGCCCCAGCATTTT. Translated, it gives CASSPYVRDPNQPQHF.

This clone was seen only a few times. Other DNA sequences from this sample encode an identical CDR3 as well. The chain links TRBV10-3 to TRBJ1-1; D is possibly TRBD1 (5 bases). V was shortened by 3 bases and J by 2 bases, with 10 bases between the two germline ends. CDR1 is ENHRY, CDR2 SYGVKD, per germline. The CDR3 contains 14 residues. The CDR3 sequence: CAISERGLNTEAFF. The CDR3, as DNA: TGTGCCATCAGTGAACGGGGCCTCAACACTGAAGCTTTCTTT.

The V and J genes are TRBV6-6 and TRBJ1-2; a weak D match, TRBD1 (6 bases). Trimming pared 8 bases from V and 8 bases from J, leaving 12 bases between. The CDR3 consists of 11 residues. From germline, CDR1 is MNHNY and CDR2 SVGAGI (reference sequence). The DNA for the CDR3 is TGTGCCAGCCATCCAGGGGAAGGCTACACCTTC. Translation gives CASHPGEGYTF.

The chain couples TRBV7-9 to TRBJ1-6; D remains unclear. This CDR3 has 14 amino acids. Trimming stripped 2 bases from V and 2 bases from J, with 4 bases between. Germline assignment: CDR1 SEHNR and CDR2 FQNEAQ (reference sequence). The CDR3 DNA reads as TGTGCCAGCAGCTTATTGGCCTATAATTCACCCCTCCACTTT. Amino acid sequence: CASSLLAYNSPLHF.

This clone was recorded once. The genes are TRBV7-8 and TRBJ2-3; 9 bases match TRBD2. The CDR3 consists of 18 residues. Per germline, CDR1 SGHVS and CDR2 FQNEAQ. Losses at the gene ends were 0 bases for V and 0 bases for J; bases not matched to a gene: 7. CDR3 region: CASSLARGAGGSTDTQYF. In DNA form, the CDR3 reads TGTGCCAGCAGCTTAGCGCGTGGGGCGGGGGGGAGCACAGATACGCAGTATTTT.

With respect to this clone: Other DNA sequences in the same sample also yield this CDR3. The chain recombines TRBV6-5 with TRBJ2-7; TRBD2 is a possible D gene (5 bases). The CDR3 is 14 residues long. Per germline, CDR1 MNHEY and CDR2 SVGAGI. Trimming stripped 2 bases from V and 0 bases from J, with 8 bases between. The chain's CDR3 is CASSYGRSSYEQYF. In nucleotides, the CDR3 is TGTGCCAGCAGTTACGGGAGAAGCTCCTACGAGCAGTACTTC.

In the case of this clone: Other DNA sequences in the same sample also yield this CDR3. The chain joins TRBV19 to TRBJ1-5; tentative D call: TRBD1 (6 bases). Germline CDR1 LNHDA, CDR2 SQIVND (reference sequence). Trimming removed 1 base at V and 1 base at J, with 8 bases between. The CDR3 sequence is 15 residues long. This CDR3 reads CASSIATGSNQPQHF. CDR3 sequence (DNA): TGTGCCAGTAGTATAGCTACAGGGAGCAATCAGCCCCAGCATTTT.

The V gene is TRBV6-5, the J gene TRBJ1-2, with D tentatively TRBD1 (6 bases). Trimming pared 2 bases from V and 2 bases from J, leaving 15 bases between. The germline gives CDR1 MNHEY, CDR2 SVGAGI. This CDR3 region has 16 residues. The CDR3 bases are TGTGCCAGCAGTTACGGGCGGGGGCAAGGGAACTATGGCTACACCTTC. It yields the protein CASSYGRGQGNYGYTF.

The rearrangement uses TRBV28 and TRBJ1-1; D gene ambiguous. CDR1 and CDR2 from the germline V gene are MDHEN and SYDVKM. This CDR3 comprises 14 residues. The V gene lost 3 bases and the J gene lost 1 base, with 9 bases spanning the gap. The CDR3 bases are TGTGCCAGCAGTTTGTATCCGGCGAACACTGAAGCTTTCTTT. Its translation is CASSLYPANTEAFF.

This clone was seen once. V is TRBV25-1 and J is TRBJ2-2; D call uncertain. From germline, CDR1 is MGHDK and CDR2 SYGVNS. Deletions cut 3 bases from V and 5 bases from J, with 13 bases between. The CDR3 consists of 15 residues. The CDR3 DNA sequence: TGTGCCAGCAGTGAGGACCGAGCTGGGACCGGGGAGCTGTTTTTT. Protein: CASSEDRAGTGELFF.

This sequence joins TRBV6-6 and TRBJ2-7; TRBD2 aligns across 7 bases. Trimming cost V 2 bases and J 9 bases; bases outside gene matches: 13. CDR1 is MNHNY, CDR2 SVGAGI, per germline (reference sequence). The CDR3 is made up of 15 amino acids. The CDR3 spells CASSYPPRGEGGQYF. DNA for the CDR3: TGTGCCAGCAGTTACCCTCCCCGGGGGGAAGGCGGGCAGTACTTC.

The chain has TRBV5-1 and TRBJ1-2, with 7 bases that match TRBD1. CDR1 SGHRS and CDR2 YFSETQ come from the germline V gene. CDR3 length equals 15 residues. J lost 0 bases, V lost 4 bases, and 6 bases had no gene match. The CDR3, as DNA: TGCGCCAGCAGCCCTAGACAGGGCGCTAACTATGGCTACACCTTC. This translates into CASSPRQGANYGYTF.

This chain links TRBV10-3 with TRBJ1-1; D call uncertain. This CDR3 contains 14 residues. Germline V gives CDR1 ENHRY, CDR2 SYGVKD. V dropped 3 bases and J dropped 1 base, with 9 bases sitting between them. CDR3 in amino acids: CAISDTVGNTEAFF. The CDR3 nucleotides read TGTGCCATCAGTGATACAGTGGGGAACACTGAAGCTTTCTTT.

The chain has TRBV9 and TRBJ2-2, with 10 bases identical to TRBD1. The germline CDR1 and CDR2 sequences are SGDLS and YYNGEE. V lost 3 bases to trimming and J lost 7 bases; unmatched junction nucleotides: 6. This CDR3 has 15 residues. The CDR3 spells CASSGQGAGVGELFF. The CDR3 DNA reads TGTGCCAGCAGCGGACAGGGGGCAGGGGTCGGGGAGCTGTTTTTT.

The chain joins TRBV15 to TRBJ2-2, with D possibly being TRBD2 (5 bases). The CDR3 sequence is 14 residues long. Germline V gives CDR1 LNHNV, CDR2 YYDKDF (reference sequence). V shed 4 bases and J shed 7 bases, with 13 bases lying between them. The CDR3 here is CATSKMTRDGELFF. The CDR3 bases are TGTGCCACCAGCAAGATGACCCGGGACGGGGAGCTGTTTTTT.

V is TRBV5-4 and J is TRBJ1-2; D unresolved. V was clipped by 3 bases and J by 0 bases, with 12 bases between them. The CDR3 has 15 amino acids. Germline V gene sequence: CDR1 SGHNT, CDR2 YYREEE (reference sequence). The DNA for the CDR3 is TGTGCCAGCAGCTCAGCATTGGGAGCTAACTATGGCTACACCTTC. Protein product: CASSSALGANYGYTF.

Comment on this clone: The same CDR3 also results from other DNA sequences found in this sample. This chain uses TRBV10-3 with TRBJ2-5, with D possibly called TRBD1 or TRBD2 (5 bases each). Germline V gene data show CDR1 as ENHRY and CDR2 as SYGVKD. The CDR3 is 12 amino acids. Deletions cut 4 bases from V and 4 bases from J, with 7 bases between. CDR3 sequence: CAISAGGETQYF. Here the CDR3 DNA reads TGTGCCATCAGTGCTGGGGGAGAGACCCAGTACTTC.

The rearrangement links TRBV2 to TRBJ2-5; no reliable D call. Germline V gene sequence: CDR1 SNHLY, CDR2 FYNNEI. The length of the CDR3 is 13 residues. V shed 8 bases and J shed 2 bases, with 12 bases lying between them. DNA for the CDR3: TGTGCCAGCTGCCCAATTAGACAAGAGACCCAGTACTTC. Its translation: CASCPIRQETQYF.

The chain is built from TRBV5-1 and TRBJ2-7; D unclear. The V end lost 6 bases, the J end lost 2 bases, and 12 bases lay between the germline ends. The CDR3 totals 13 residues. The germline gives CDR1 SGHRS, CDR2 YFSETQ. CDR3 coding DNA: TGCGCCAGCAAAAGAACAGCAACCTACGAGCAGTACTTC. Protein product: CASKRTATYEQYF.

The chain joins TRBV6-1 to TRBJ2-1, with a possible D match to TRBD2 (7 bases). The CDR3 spans 18 residues. V shed 3 bases and J shed 6 bases, with 24 bases lying between them. Germline V gene sequence: CDR1 MNHNS, CDR2 SASEGT. The CDR3 bases are TGTGCCAGCAGTGATACTACAGGGAGGGCCCCCGGGGGCAATGAGCAGTTCTTC. This gives the protein CASSDTTGRAPGGNEQFF.

Details on this clone: Other DNA sequences from this sample encode an identical CDR3 as well. The chain recombines TRBV19 with TRBJ1-5, with D maybe TRBD1 (5 bases). The V and J ends lost 1 base and 0 bases respectively, with 7 bases between them. Germline-derived CDR1 and CDR2 are LNHDA and SQIVND (reference sequence). The CDR3 loop spans 15 amino acids. The CDR3 sequence: CASSIGGVSNQPQHF. The CDR3 DNA sequence: TGTGCCAGTAGTATAGGGGGGGTTAGCAATCAGCCCCAGCATTTT.

The V gene is TRBV5-4, the J gene TRBJ1-4, with D possibly TRBD1 on 5 matching bases. Germline V gives CDR1 SGHNT, CDR2 YYREEE (reference sequence). The CDR3 spans 14 residues. V dropped 4 bases and J dropped 8 bases, with 15 bases sitting between them. CDR3 region: CASSDEGSREKLFF. The CDR3, as DNA: TGTGCCAGCAGCGACGAGGGGAGTCGGGAAAAACTGTTTTTT.

CDR3 nucleotide sequence: TGTGCCAGCAGTGGGGGACAGGGAAGCGCAGATACGCAGTATTTT. Translated, it gives CASSGGQGSADTQYF. The J gene is TRBJ2-3, the V gene TRBV2; 9 bases line up with TRBD1. In germline, CDR1 is SNHLY, CDR2 FYNNEI. CDR3 length equals 15 residues. After removal of 4 bases from V and 4 bases from J, the junction contained 6 bases not matched to a gene.

The V and J genes are TRBV4-1 and TRBJ1-2; 7 bases map to TRBD1. V was pared by 4 bases and J by 2 bases, with 7 bases of the junction left unmatched. Germline CDR1 is MGHRA and CDR2 is YSYEKL. The CDR3 sequence is 15 residues long. CDR3: CASSLPDRTNYGYTF. For the CDR3, the DNA is TGCGCCAGCAGCCTACCGGACAGGACCAACTATGGCTACACCTTC.